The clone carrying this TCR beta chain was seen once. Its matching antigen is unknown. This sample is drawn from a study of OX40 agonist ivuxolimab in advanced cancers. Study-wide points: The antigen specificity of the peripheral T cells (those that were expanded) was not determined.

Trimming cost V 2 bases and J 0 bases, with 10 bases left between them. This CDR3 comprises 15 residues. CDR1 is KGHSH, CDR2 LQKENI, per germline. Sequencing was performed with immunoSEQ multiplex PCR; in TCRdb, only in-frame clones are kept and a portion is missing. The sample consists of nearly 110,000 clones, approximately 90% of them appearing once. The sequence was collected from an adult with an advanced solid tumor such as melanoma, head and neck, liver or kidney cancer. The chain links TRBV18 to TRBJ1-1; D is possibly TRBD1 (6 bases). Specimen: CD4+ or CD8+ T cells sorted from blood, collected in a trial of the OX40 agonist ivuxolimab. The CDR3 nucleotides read TGTGCCAGCTCACCATGGGACAAGATGAACACTGAAGCTTTCTTT. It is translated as CASSPWDKMNTEAFF. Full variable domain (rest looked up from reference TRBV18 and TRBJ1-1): NAGVMQNPRHLVRRRGQEARLRCSPMKGHSHVYWYRQLPEEGLKFMVYLQKENIIDESGMPKERFSAEFPKEGPSILRIQQVVRGDSAAYFCASSPWDKMNTEAFFGQGTRLTVV.